Reported below is one T cell receptor (beta chain). Its antigen is not yet known. Base qualities are not at hand, and no much larger clone is one base apart. This entry comes from a study of early T cells in non-severe SARS-CoV-2 infection (dated by TCRdb to the early 2020s). Looking at the study overall: Because TCR sequencing was done on bulk RNA from unsorted whole blood, the alpha and beta chains could not be paired.

Including cysteine and phenylalanine, the CDR3 has 10 amino acids. Kept here is only the CDR3 DNA, which spans 30 bases and is read in frame from base 1. V loses 8 bases, J loses 5 bases, and the germline ends lie 6 bases apart. Overall study outcomes, separate from this receptor: VDJdb matching was skewed toward anti-spike CD8 responses and likely underestimated virus-specific expansions by missing private and CD4 specificities.

A case-control design nested within a healthcare worker cohort in London, UK, was used, with weekly nasopharyngeal swab PCR tests and blood sampling performed. Healthcare workers were recruited between 23 and 31 March 2020, during the week of the UK lockdown, and were followed weekly for up to 16 weeks. Receptors were amplified or captured by 5' RACE. For sequencing, a NextSeq 500 was employed. Unique molecular identifiers were attached to individual cDNA molecules in the TCR library protocol so that sequencing error and PCR bias could be corrected. TCR alpha and beta chains were both sequenced, and the abundances of alpha and beta sequences in each sample were closely correlated with each other. In the authors' own workflow: Decombinator V4 was used to annotate TCR sequences for V gene, J gene and CDR3. TCRs were defined as expanded if a significant change between any two time points was detected under a Poisson model with p below 0.0001. TCR abundances were normalised to the total number of TCRs sequenced per sample and were expressed as counts per million. TRAV1-2 paired with TRAJ12, TRAJ20 or TRAJ33 defined MAIT TCRs, while TRAV10 paired with TRAJ18 defined iNKT TCRs. A search of VDJdb, accessed on 1 November 2021, was run for TCRs annotated to CMV, EBV and SARS-CoV-2, with TCRs annotated for multiple antigens excluded. Starting from the raw public reads, TCRdb applied fastp trimming at Q25, assembled clones with MiXCR and retained in-frame beta chains. Each entry is one CDR3 protein sequence, shown with its most common DNA and genes. The V and J calls were determined by TCRdb, not by the authors. In all, the sample holds more than 95,000 distinct CDR3 sequences, and roughly 11% of those were seen once. The top ten clonotypes cover less than 5.5% of the sample.

The receptor was isolated from an adult who was a healthcare worker with PCR-confirmed SARS-CoV-2 infection or an uninfected control (not recorded which). This sample comprised whole blood, obtained at baseline. The rearrangement combines TRBV12-3 or TRBV12-4 with TRBJ2-5; a confident D gene designation cannot be given. The nucleotide sequence is given as TGTGCCAGCGGATCGGAGACCCAGTACTTC. The translation is CASGSETQYF.